What follows are 32 T cell receptor beta chains derived from one specimen sequenced in a study of Graves' ophthalmopathy and Graves' hyperthyroidism. Investigators amplified TCR beta CDR3 regions from RNA transcripts. An initial RT-PCR round employing HTBI primers preceded a second-round multiplex PCR. MiXCR was run by TCRdb on the multiplex PCR reads, yielding one entry per CDR3 protein. The sample holds hundreds of thousands of distinct CDR3 sequences, roughly 21% seen once. The specimen sequenced was peripheral blood. The receptors derive from a woman between 18 and 30 years old with stable Graves' hyperthyroidism.

The CDR3 coding sequence is TGTGCCAGCAGACCCACGGGAGGACACCAAGAGACCCAGTACTTC. It translates to CASRPTGGHQETQYF. The gene calls are TRBV6-1 and TRBJ2-5, with 7 positions matching TRBD2. Germline CDR1 reads MNHNS; CDR2 reads SASEGT. This CDR3 spans 15 amino acids. Trimming at V came to 6 bases and at J to 0 bases, leaving 7 bases not matched to a gene.

The chain employs TRBV30 and TRBJ1-3; no clear D. Germline V gene data show CDR1 as GTSNPN and CDR2 as SVGIG (reference sequence). The CDR3 is 11 amino acids. The V end lost 5 bases, the J end lost 5 bases, and 7 bases lay between the germline ends. The CDR3 loop is CAWRTRNTIYF. For the CDR3, the DNA is TGTGCCTGGCGGACGCGAAACACCATATATTTT.

This chain uses TRBV12-3 or TRBV12-4 with TRBJ2-7; 12 positions match TRBD1. The CDR3 sequence is 15 residues long. The junction had 6 bases not matched to a gene; V was cut back by 5 bases and J by 4 bases. This chain's CDR3 is CASSGRDRGRYEQYF. For the CDR3, the DNA is TGTGCCAGCAGTGGGAGGGACAGGGGGCGTTACGAGCAGTACTTC.

At least ten counts were recorded for this clonotype. The chain links TRBV20-1 to TRBJ2-5; TRBD2 matches at 7 bases. The CDR3 covers 12 residues. Per germline, CDR1 DFQATT and CDR2 SNEGSKA (reference sequence). The V segment lost 6 bases and the J segment 4 bases; nucleotides outside the gene matches: 5. The CDR3 reads CSALPGGETQYF. DNA for the CDR3: TGCAGTGCACTACCGGGAGGAGAGACCCAGTACTTC.

Ten or more counts support this clonotype. The gene calls are TRBV5-1 and TRBJ2-2; D remains unclear. This CDR3 spans 15 amino acids. V lost 2 bases and J 5 bases, leaving 13 bases between the germline ends. Germline V lookup: CDR1 SGHRS, CDR2 YFSETQ. DNA of the CDR3: TGCGCCAGCAGCTTTCCGGACGGTGGGACCGGGGAGCTGTTTTTT. Protein: CASSFPDGGTGELFF.

This clonotype occurred many times. V usage is TRBV6-2 or TRBV6-3 and J usage is TRBJ2-7; a possible D gene is TRBD2 (7 bases). Deletions cut 7 bases from V and 6 bases from J, with 19 bases between. This CDR3 region has 14 residues. Looked up from germline, CDR1 is MNHEY and CDR2 is SVGEGT. CDR3 DNA: TGTGCCAGCATGGAGGGGGGGCAACCCTCCGAGCAGTACTTC. It translates to CASMEGGQPSEQYF.

This clonotype was observed many times. The J gene is TRBJ2-5, the V gene TRBV18, with unresolved D. Germline assignment: CDR1 KGHSH and CDR2 LQKENI. The CDR3 is 13 residues long. With 3 bases removed from V and 3 bases from J, the gap between germline ends came to 8 bases. CDR3 protein: CASSPAIKETQYF. The CDR3 DNA reads TGTGCCAGCTCACCCGCGATCAAAGAGACCCAGTACTTC.

V is TRBV6-1 and J is TRBJ2-7, with 7 bases that match TRBD1. The junction had 9 bases not matched to a gene; V was cut back by 6 bases and J by 1 base. The germline gives CDR1 MNHNS, CDR2 SASEGT. The CDR3 is made up of 15 amino acids. This chain's CDR3 is CASSDRDRRSYEQYF. The CDR3 DNA sequence: TGTGCCAGCAGCGACCGGGACAGACGATCCTACGAGCAGTACTTC.

V usage is TRBV11-2 and J usage is TRBJ1-2; D remains ambiguous. CDR1 is SGHAT and CDR2 is FQNNGV in the germline V gene. This CDR3 is built from 13 residues. The ends were cut back, 5 bases at V and 8 bases at J, with 15 bases in the middle. The CDR3 DNA reads TGTGCCAGCAGCCCCCTCGAGCCGGAGGGCTACACCTTC. Its protein is CASSPLEPEGYTF. The complete variable domain, with remaining parts taken from reference TRBV11-2 and TRBJ1-2, reads EAGVAQSPRYKIIEKRQSVAFWCNPISGHATLYWYQQILGQGPKLLIQFQNNGVVDDSQLPKDRFSAERLKGVDSTLKIQPAKLEDSAVYLCASSPLEPEGYTFGSGTRLTVV.

This clonotype was seen many times. Relative to the germline gene, one junction end is altered; a read error may explain this. The rearrangement joins TRBV6-1 to TRBJ1-1; TRBD1 aligns across 10 bases. Germline values: CDR1 MNHNS, CDR2 SASEGT. This CDR3 contains 12 residues. The CDR3 protein is CASSAGTGVPLF. The CDR3 DNA is TGTGCCAGCAGTGCCGGGACAGGGGTTCCACTTTTT.

The DNA for the CDR3 is TGTGCCAGCGCTATTTCAAGAACAGCCTACGAGCAGTACGTC. Its protein product is CASAISRTAYEQYV. The chain has TRBV7-2 and TRBJ2-7; unclear D gene. Looked up from germline, CDR1 is SGHTA and CDR2 is FQGNSA. This CDR3 contains 14 residues. V was cut by 8 bases and J by 2 bases, with 16 bases left in between.

This clonotype was recorded at least ten times. The chain combines TRBV15 with TRBJ2-2; a possible D gene is TRBD2 (5 bases). Germline lookup yields CDR1 LNHNV and CDR2 YYDKDF (reference sequence). V lost 0 bases to trimming and J lost 2 bases, with 13 bases between them. CDR3 length: 17 amino acids. This CDR3 is CATSRDRTGINTGELFF. In nucleotides, the CDR3 is TGTGCCACCAGCAGAGATCGGACGGGGATCAACACCGGGGAGCTGTTTTTT. Using reference TRBV15 and TRBJ2-2 for the parts outside the CDR3, the full variable domain is DAMVIQNPRYQVTQFGKPVTLSCSQTLNHNVMYWYQQKSSQAPKLLFHYYDKDFNNEADTPDNFQSRRPNTSFCFLDIRSPGLGDTAMYLCATSRDRTGINTGELFFGEGSRLTVL.

Only a few counts were recorded for this clonotype. The chain uses TRBV20-1 and TRBJ1-1; D is possibly TRBD1 (5 bases). This CDR3 is 14 amino acids long. V was trimmed by 1 base and J by 5 bases, leaving 14 bases between them. The germline gives CDR1 DFQATT, CDR2 SNEGSKA (reference sequence). The CDR3 loop is CSARAGRGRTEAFF. In DNA form, the CDR3 reads TGCAGTGCTAGAGCTGGTCGGGGGAGGACTGAAGCTTTCTTT.

V usage is TRBV12-3 or TRBV12-4 and J usage is TRBJ1-5; 9 nucleotides match TRBD1. This CDR3 contains 16 residues. Trimming cost V 6 bases and J 0 bases; bases outside gene matches: 6. The CDR3 DNA reads TGTGCCAGCAGCTCCAGGGACAGGGATAGCAATCAGCCCCAGCATTTT. Protein product: CASSSRDRDSNQPQHF.

This chain links TRBV12-3 or TRBV12-4 with TRBJ2-7; 9 nucleotides match TRBD2. J gave up 1 base and V 6 bases, and 4 bases lay outside the gene matches. The CDR3 is made up of 14 amino acids. The CDR3 region is CASSAGGQSYEQYF. For the CDR3, the DNA is TGTGCCAGCAGCGCGGGGGGGCAGTCCTACGAGCAGTACTTC.

There are many counts of this clonotype. This chain connects TRBV28 to TRBJ1-1, with 7 bases that match TRBD1. Trimming cost V 2 bases and J 0 bases; bases outside gene matches: 9. CDR3 length: 17 residues. The germline gives CDR1 MDHEN, CDR2 SYDVKM. The CDR3 region is CASSLATGMGLNTEAFF. CDR3 DNA sequence: TGTGCCAGCAGTTTAGCGACAGGGATGGGTTTGAACACTGAAGCTTTCTTT.

This chain joins TRBV18 and TRBJ2-2, with a tentative D call TRBD1 (5 bases). The length of the CDR3 is 16 residues. Germline CDR1 KGHSH, CDR2 LQKENI. The V end was cut by 3 bases, the J end by 0 bases, with 11 bases between. This CDR3 is CASSPTVFSNTGELFF. Here the CDR3 DNA reads TGTGCCAGCTCACCGACAGTGTTCTCGAACACCGGGGAGCTGTTTTTT. Variable domain in full (rest from reference TRBV18 and TRBJ2-2): NAGVMQNPRHLVRRRGQEARLRCSPMKGHSHVYWYRQLPEEGLKFMVYLQKENIIDESGMPKERFSAEFPKEGPSILRIQQVVRGDSAAYFCASSPTVFSNTGELFFGEGSRLTVL.

This clonotype has a count of ten or more. The chain carries TRBV16 and TRBJ2-7; TRBD2 might be the D (5 bases). The CDR3 is made up of 14 amino acids. Germline values: CDR1 KGHSY, CDR2 FQNENV. V lost 4 bases and J lost 5, with 15 bases in between. In DNA, the CDR3 is TGTGCCAGCAGCCTATGGGAGCATTCCAACGAGCAGTACTTC. It codes for CASSLWEHSNEQYF.

The rearrangement uses TRBV30 and TRBJ1-2; no clear D. This CDR3 spans 13 amino acids. Trimming cost V 0 bases and J 4 bases, with 9 bases left between them. CDR1 and CDR2 (germline): GTSNPN, SVGIG (reference sequence). The CDR3 here is CAWSVQGSYGYTF. DNA for the CDR3: TGTGCCTGGAGTGTACAAGGGAGCTATGGCTACACCTTC. The full variable domain, with the rest looked up from reference TRBV30 and TRBJ1-2, is SQTIHQWPATLVQPVGSPLSLECTVEGTSNPNLYWYRQAAGRGLQLLFYSVGIGQISSEVPQNLSASRPQDRQFILSSKKLLLSDSGFYLCAWSVQGSYGYTFGSGTRLTVV.

This clonotype was seen repeatedly, ten times or more. This rearrangement joins TRBV20-1 to TRBJ2-5, with 7 bases identical to TRBD1. CDR3 length: 13 residues. The V and J ends lost 4 bases and 5 bases, in that order; junction bases with no gene match: 7. The germline CDR1 and CDR2 sequences are DFQATT and SNEGSKA (reference sequence). The CDR3 DNA sequence: TGCAGTGCTACTAGACAGGGCCGCGAGACCCAGTACTTC. Translating it yields CSATRQGRETQYF.

This chain joins TRBV28 and TRBJ2-5; 13 bases align to TRBD2. Germline V gives CDR1 MDHEN, CDR2 SYDVKM. The V and J ends lost 1 base and 3 bases, in that order; junction bases with no gene match: 5. The CDR3 is made up of 17 amino acids. The CDR3 loop is CASSLLWTSGGKETQYF. The CDR3 DNA sequence: TGTGCCAGCAGTTTATTGTGGACTAGCGGGGGCAAAGAGACCCAGTACTTC.

The V and J genes are TRBV12-3 or TRBV12-4 and TRBJ1-2; 9 bases map to TRBD1. The CDR3 runs to 13 residues. Germline trimming cut 5 bases from V and 4 bases from J; bases unmatched to any gene: 2. CDR3 loop: CASSEGQGYGYTF. The CDR3 bases are TGTGCCAGCAGTGAGGGACAGGGCTATGGCTACACCTTC.

This clonotype appeared many times. The V call is TRBV6-5, the J call TRBJ1-6; D is unresolved. The CDR3 runs to 14 residues. Trimming took 0 bases from V and 10 from J, leaving 10 bases between them. Looked up from germline, CDR1 is MNHEY and CDR2 is SVGAGI. The CDR3: CASSYSQTGSPLHF. The CDR3 DNA reads TGTGCCAGCAGTTACTCCCAGACCGGATCACCCCTCCACTTT.

This clonotype was seen repeatedly, ten times or more. The chain uses TRBV20-1 and TRBJ2-5, with D hard to call. CDR1 is DFQATT, CDR2 SNEGSKA, per germline (reference sequence). This CDR3 contains 12 residues. V lost 3 bases, J lost 4 bases, and 9 bases lay in between. The CDR3 is CSASRRSETQYF. As DNA, the CDR3 is TGCAGTGCTAGTAGACGCTCAGAGACCCAGTACTTC.

This clonotype has a count of ten or more. The genes are TRBV5-1 and TRBJ2-7, with D possibly matching TRBD2 (6 bases). V was clipped by 3 bases and J by 10 bases, with 20 bases between them. Germline V lookup: CDR1 SGHRS, CDR2 YFSETQ. The CDR3 has 14 amino acids. For the CDR3, the DNA is TGCGCCAGCAGCTACGGGACTTCACCCCCCGGCCAGTACTTC. Amino acids: CASSYGTSPPGQYF.

The table lists this clonotype with many counts. The rearrangement joins TRBV6-2 or TRBV6-3 to TRBJ2-7, with TRBD2 matching 8 bases. This CDR3 is built from 12 residues. Germline CDR1 and CDR2: MNHEY and SVGEGT. Trimming cost V 6 bases and J 6 bases; bases outside gene matches: 4. The CDR3 DNA sequence: TGTGCCAGCAGAAAGCGGGAGTTCGAGCAGTACTTC. Protein sequence: CASRKREFEQYF.

This clonotype has just a few counts. A read error may explain this, as a much larger clone is one base away. This chain connects TRBV5-1 to TRBJ2-7, with D perhaps TRBD1 or TRBD2 (5 bases each). The J call may be incorrect, as the DNA end agrees better with TRBJ2-1. Germline values: CDR1 SGHRS, CDR2 YFSETQ. CDR3 length: 17 residues. CDR3: CASSLGAPGRGLWEQFF. CDR3 coding DNA: TGCGCCAGCAGCTTGGGAGCTCCGGGACGTGGCCTTTGGGAGCAGTTCTTC.

In its sample, this clonotype was seen many times. The chain employs TRBV14 and TRBJ1-2, with D unclear. Per germline, CDR1 SGHDN and CDR2 FVKESK. This CDR3 contains 14 residues. V dropped 0 bases and J dropped 2 bases, with 7 bases sitting between them. For the CDR3, the DNA is TGTGCCAGCAGCCAAGATACAGACAACTATGGCTACACCTTC. It codes for CASSQDTDNYGYTF.

At least ten counts were recorded for this clonotype. This rearrangement joins TRBV30 to TRBJ2-5, with 9 bases that match TRBD2. The CDR3 covers 17 residues. CDR1 is GTSNPN, CDR2 SVGIG, per germline (reference sequence). After removal of 0 bases from V and 0 bases from J, the junction contained 8 bases not matched to a gene. The CDR3 coding sequence is TGTGCCTGGAGTGTACGGCTAGCGGGAAGGTACCAAGAGACCCAGTACTTC. Encoded protein: CAWSVRLAGRYQETQYF.

The sample holds many counts of this clonotype. The chain is built from TRBV19 and TRBJ1-5; no clear D gene. The germline gives CDR1 LNHDA, CDR2 SQIVND (reference sequence). With 7 bases removed from V and 4 bases from J, the gap between germline ends came to 8 bases. This CDR3 spans 12 amino acids. The CDR3 bases are TGTGCCAGTACCTGGGGTAATCAGCCCCAGCATTTT. This gives the protein CASTWGNQPQHF. The entire variable domain, with the rest obtained from reference TRBV19 and TRBJ1-5, is as follows: DGGITQSPKYLFRKEGQNVTLSCEQNLNHDAMYWYRQDPGQGLRLIYYSQIVNDFQKGDIAEGYSVSREKKESFPLTVTSAQKNPTAFYLCASTWGNQPQHFGDGTRLSIL.

This clonotype has ten or more counts. The gene calls are TRBV5-1 and TRBJ1-2, with D possibly TRBD1 on 6 matching bases. The V end lost 2 bases, the J end lost 8 bases, and 13 bases lay between the germline ends. CDR3 size: 13 residues. Germline values: CDR1 SGHRS, CDR2 YFSETQ. The CDR3 protein is CASSFAGAGGYTF. CDR3 DNA sequence: TGCGCCAGCAGCTTCGCGGGGGCGGGAGGCTACACCTTC.

Turning to this clonotype: A read error may explain this, as a much larger clone is one base away. The chain is built from TRBV6-1 and TRBJ1-6, with unresolved D. The CDR3 is 12 amino acids. CDR1 MNHNS and CDR2 SASEGT come from the germline V gene. Here the CDR3 reads CASSERDSHLHF. The CDR3 bases are TGTGCCAGTTCTGAACGGGATTCACACCTCCACTTT.